One sample yielded the 23 T cell receptor beta chains listed below, sequenced in a study of Tregs in tolerant kidney transplant recipients (dated by TCRdb to about 2019). Library preparation employed the immunoSEQ multiplex PCR assay. The table comes from immuneACCESS by way of TCRdb, which keeps in-frame sequences with V and J called. Part of the clones is missing from these tables; in studies checked, under half for an unresolved V gene and the rest for unknown reasons. The sample's table lists a count of about 52,000 clones. The ten most abundant clones make up 0.83% of the sample. The time point label of this sample denotes: blood sample drawn before combined kidney and bone marrow transplant. The sample here was CD4+ T cells from blood, taken before the transplant. The receptors were gathered from a human donor who received a combined kidney and bone marrow transplant.

Note on this clone: The CDR3 is cut off 3 residues early in the read; its end comes from the germline J gene. The chain links TRBV30 to TRBJ1-2, with 9 nucleotides matching TRBD1. This CDR3 region has 16 residues. With 7 bases clipped from V and 1 base from J, the junction kept 13 bases outside the gene matches. The germline gives CDR1 GTSNPN, CDR2 SVGIG (reference sequence). The CDR3 bases that were read are TGTGCCTACTACCGGGACAGGGAGTTGAATAACTATGGC. This gives the protein CAYYRDRELNNYG. Given in full, the CDR3 is CAYYRDRELNNYGYTF.

Details on this clone: The CDR3 goes on 3 residues after the read ends, and that part is filled in from the germline J gene. This chain uses TRBV7-9 with TRBJ2-2; D is undetermined. V lost 4 bases, J lost 4 bases, and 7 bases lay in between. Germline lookup yields CDR1 SEHNR and CDR2 FQNEAQ (reference sequence). CDR3 length: 13 amino acids. CDR3 DNA, as far as it was read: TGTGCCAGCAGCTCGCCAGGCACCGGGGAG. Its translation is CASSSPGTGE. The complete CDR3 protein is CASSSPGTGELFF.

On this clone itself: From the germline J gene comes the end of the CDR3, since the read stops 3 residues before it. This chain links TRBV2 with TRBJ2-2; 11 bases are a match to TRBD2. Germline lookup yields CDR1 SNHLY and CDR2 FYNNEI. The CDR3 covers 14 residues. The junction had 2 bases not matched to a gene; V was cut back by 9 bases and J by 2 bases. The CDR3 loop is CASRLAGNTGELFF. The sequenced part of the CDR3 DNA is TGTGCCAGTCGACTAGCGGGAAACACCGGGGAG.

For this clone: The CDR3 extends 3 residues past the end of the read, so its final part is completed from the germline J gene. The chain carries TRBV19 and TRBJ2-7; 9 nucleotides align to TRBD2. The trim removed 1 base at V and 2 bases at J, leaving 6 bases unmatched. CDR1 is LNHDA, CDR2 SQIVND, per germline (reference sequence). The CDR3 runs to 16 residues. CDR3 sequence: CASSIAAGGSTYEQYF. The sequenced CDR3 bases are TGTGCCAGTAGTATAGCGGCGGGGGGGTCAACCTACGAG.

About this clone: The read gets to within 3 residues of the CDR3 end, and the germline J gene fills in the rest. The chain is built from TRBV29-1 and TRBJ2-3; no clear D. The V end was cut by 4 bases, the J end by 2 bases, with 7 bases between. The CDR3 runs 12 residues. The germline V gene encodes CDR1 SQVTM and CDR2 ANQGSEA. The part of the CDR3 DNA that was read is TGCAGCGTTGGTCGGTACACAGATACG. Its protein is CSVGRYTDT. The CDR3 in its entirety is CSVGRYTDTQYF.

To note about this clone: The CDR3 goes on 3 residues after the read ends, and that part is filled in from the germline J gene. The chain recombines TRBV19 with TRBJ2-2; possibly TRBD2 for D (6 bases). The CDR3 length is 13 residues. The V end was cut by 2 bases, the J end by 6 bases, with 7 bases between. Per germline, CDR1 LNHDA and CDR2 SQIVND (reference sequence). CDR3 amino acids: CASSIRRAGELFF. CDR3 bases read: TGTGCCAGTAGTATAAGGAGGGCCGGGGAG.

Points on this clone: The read terminates 3 residues ahead of where the CDR3 ends, so the germline J gene completes it. The chain couples TRBV7-2 to TRBJ1-2; 8 bases agree with TRBD1. Germline loops: CDR1 SGHTA, CDR2 FQGNSA. V was pared by 5 bases and J by 6 bases, with 11 bases of the junction left unmatched. This CDR3 has 15 amino acids. The CDR3 DNA, read in part, is TGTGCCAGCAGCCTAAAAGCGACAGGGGCTAATGGC. This sequence encodes CASSLKATGANG. The entire CDR3 sequence reads CASSLKATGANGYTF.

On this clone itself: The CDR3 end is not reached by the read, which stops 3 residues before it; the germline J gene fills it in. The rearrangement uses TRBV19 and TRBJ2-3; the D is unclear. V was trimmed by 2 bases and J by 1 base, leaving 4 bases between them. The CDR3 is made up of 13 amino acids. The germline V gene has CDR1 LNHDA and CDR2 SQIVND (reference sequence). Partial CDR3 DNA: TGTGCCAGTAGTATAAGGGGCACAGATACG. Protein sequence: CASSIRGTDT. The complete CDR3 reads CASSIRGTDTQYF. Complete variable domain (other parts from reference TRBV19 and TRBJ2-3): DGGITQSPKYLFRKEGQNVTLSCEQNLNHDAMYWYRQDPGQGLRLIYYSQIVNDFQKGDIAEGYSVSREKKESFPLTVTSAQKNPTAFYLCASSIRGTDTQYFGPGTRLTVL.

A word on this clone: The read terminates 3 residues before the CDR3 end, so the remaining end is supplied by the germline J gene. V gene TRBV2 combines with J gene TRBJ1-5, with TRBD1 as a possible D gene (5 bases). This CDR3 region has 12 residues. CDR1 is SNHLY and CDR2 is FYNNEI in the germline V gene. V shed 9 bases and J shed 3 bases, with 9 bases lying between them. This CDR3 reads CARGRDNQPQHF. The CDR3 bases that were read are TGTGCCAGGGGCAGGGACAATCAGCCC.

Remarks on this clone: The missing CDR3 end, 3 residues past where the read stops, is filled in from the germline J gene. The rearrangement joins TRBV7-6 to TRBJ2-1, with a tentative D call TRBD1 (6 bases). In germline, CDR1 is SGHVS, CDR2 FNYEAQ. The CDR3 spans 16 residues. Between the trimmed V and J ends, which lost 1 base and 2 bases, there was a span of 12 bases. The part of the CDR3 DNA that was read is TGTGCCAGCAGCTTAGACGGGACACTTGCCTACAATGAG. Its protein product is CASSLDGTLAYNE. The full CDR3 protein reads CASSLDGTLAYNEQFF.

Points on this clone: The read is 3 residues too short to cover the CDR3 end, so that end is filled in from the germline J gene. The chain recombines TRBV6-2 or TRBV6-3 with TRBJ2-7; possible D gene TRBD1, 6 bases. Trimming removed 6 bases at V and 5 bases at J, with 11 bases between. Germline CDR1 MNHEY, CDR2 SVGEGT. This CDR3 has 12 residues. The sequenced part of the CDR3 DNA is TGTGCCAGCAGCCGCAGGACAGACGAG. Translated, it gives CASSRRTDE. The full CDR3 is CASSRRTDEQYF.

Concerning this clone itself: Read sequence stops 3 residues before the CDR3 end, and the germline J gene provides the missing end. The V and J genes are TRBV19 and TRBJ1-5, with TRBD1 matching over 8 bases. The CDR3 has 16 amino acids. Germline CDR1 reads LNHDA; CDR2 reads SQIVND (reference sequence). V shed 4 bases and J 1 base; nucleotides not matched to a gene: 6. The chain's CDR3 is CASSKRTGSSNQPQHF. CDR3 DNA, as far as it was read: TGTGCCAGTAGTAAGAGGACAGGGTCGAGCAATCAGCCC. Supplemented by reference TRBV19 and TRBJ1-5, the full variable domain reads DGGITQSPKYLFRKEGQNVTLSCEQNLNHDAMYWYRQDPGQGLRLIYYSQIVNDFQKGDIAEGYSVSREKKESFPLTVTSAQKNPTAFYLCASSKRTGSSNQPQHFGDGTRLSIL.

In regard to this clone: The read falls 3 residues short of the CDR3 end, and the missing part is taken from the germline J gene. This rearrangement joins TRBV7-9 to TRBJ1-1, with unresolved D. CDR3 size: 14 residues. CDR1 is SEHNR, CDR2 FQNEAQ, per germline (reference sequence). Deletions cut 2 bases from V and 3 bases from J, with 10 bases between. The CDR3 is CASSLKSSDTEAFF. The sequenced part of the CDR3 DNA is TGTGCCAGCAGCTTAAAGTCCAGTGACACTGAA.

A note on this clone: The read stops 3 residues short of the end of the CDR3; the missing end is completed from the germline J gene. This chain links TRBV29-1 with TRBJ1-1; TRBD1 is a possible D gene (6 bases). Germline CDR1 and CDR2: SQVTM and ANQGSEA. Trimming shortened V by 6 bases and J by 0 bases, and 11 bases separated the two germline ends. The CDR3 is 13 residues long. The CDR3 sequence: CSVADSLNTEAFF. The CDR3 DNA, read in part, is TGCAGCGTGGCGGACAGTTTGAACACTGAA.

Concerning this clone itself: The CDR3 goes on 3 residues after the read ends, and that part is filled in from the germline J gene. This chain uses TRBV19 with TRBJ1-4, with D perhaps TRBD1 (5 bases). Germline V gives CDR1 LNHDA, CDR2 SQIVND (reference sequence). Trimming stripped 7 bases from V and 4 bases from J, with 19 bases between. The CDR3 is 16 amino acids. This CDR3 is CASTHRQGRGNEKLFF. The sequenced CDR3 bases are TGTGCCAGTACCCACCGGCAGGGTAGGGGTAATGAAAAA. The full variable domain, completed using reference TRBV19 and TRBJ1-4, is DGGITQSPKYLFRKEGQNVTLSCEQNLNHDAMYWYRQDPGQGLRLIYYSQIVNDFQKGDIAEGYSVSREKKESFPLTVTSAQKNPTAFYLCASTHRQGRGNEKLFFGSGTQLSVL.

As regards this clone: The sequenced fragment ends 3 residues before the CDR3 boundary, so the rest is inferred from the germline J gene. The chain has TRBV18 and TRBJ2-3; weak D call: TRBD2 (6 bases). Looked up from germline, CDR1 is KGHSH and CDR2 is LQKENI. There are 13 residues in the CDR3. Trimming cost V 8 bases and J 4 bases, with 13 bases left between them. The CDR3 loop is CASRRREADTQYF. CDR3 DNA, as far as it was read: TGTGCCAGCCGCCGGCGGGAAGCAGATACG. The full variable domain, rest sourced from reference TRBV18 and TRBJ2-3, is NAGVMQNPRHLVRRRGQEARLRCSPMKGHSHVYWYRQLPEEGLKFMVYLQKENIIDESGMPKERFSAEFPKEGPSILRIQQVVRGDSAAYFCASRRREADTQYFGPGTRLTVL.

A remark on this clone: The CDR3 extends 3 residues past the end of the read, so its final part is completed from the germline J gene. This chain uses TRBV2 with TRBJ2-7; TRBD2 matches 7 bases. The CDR3 is 14 residues long. The ends lost 5 bases at V and 1 base at J; junction bases unmatched: 5. Germline loops: CDR1 SNHLY, CDR2 FYNNEI. CDR3 protein: CASSLGSGSYEQYF. The sequenced part of the CDR3 DNA is TGTGCCAGCAGTTTGGGTAGCGGGTCCTACGAG.

Remarks on this clone: The read is 3 residues too short to cover the CDR3 end, so that end is filled in from the germline J gene. J is TRBJ1-4 and V is TRBV5-1; the D gene is possibly TRBD1 (6 bases). Germline CDR1 reads SGHRS; CDR2 reads YFSETQ. V lost 0 bases, J lost 8 bases, and 17 bases lay in between. This CDR3 contains 16 residues. CDR3 sequence: CASSLGVAGAQEKLFF. Incomplete CDR3 DNA: TGCGCCAGCAGCTTGGGAGTTGCAGGGGCGCAGGAAAAA.

Of note for this clone: The read terminates 3 residues ahead of where the CDR3 ends, so the germline J gene completes it. This chain connects TRBV18 to TRBJ1-2; 8 nucleotides match TRBD1. Germline V gene sequence: CDR1 KGHSH, CDR2 LQKENI. Trimming took 1 base from V and 3 from J; bases not matched to a gene: 10. The CDR3 runs to 17 residues. CDR3 DNA (partial): TGTGCCAGCTCACCACGGGCTAAGACAGGGGTCTACTATGGC. Protein: CASSPRAKTGVYYG. The full CDR3 sequence reads CASSPRAKTGVYYGYTF.

As concerns this clone: The CDR3 end falls 3 residues outside the read, so it is completed with the germline J gene. The chain couples TRBV5-1 to TRBJ2-2; 11 nucleotides line up with TRBD1. This CDR3 spans 15 amino acids. Germline CDR1 is SGHRS and CDR2 is YFSETQ. V shed 4 bases, J shed 4 bases, and the junction held 3 bases outside the gene matches. The part of the CDR3 DNA that was read is TGCGCCAGCAGCCCCGGGACAGGGGGCACCGGGGAG. As protein: CASSPGTGGTGE. The full CDR3 is CASSPGTGGTGELFF.

This CDR3 reads CAWERTGARWDNSPLHF. The CDR3 DNA, read in part, is TGTGCCTGGGAACGGACAGGGGCGCGATGGGATAATTCACCC. The rearrangement joins TRBV30 to TRBJ1-6, with 9 nucleotides matching TRBD1. Coverage ceases 3 residues before the CDR3 finishes, and the germline J gene fills in the end. The CDR3 length is 17 residues. V shed 5 bases and J 5 bases; nucleotides not matched to a gene: 13. Germline values: CDR1 GTSNPN, CDR2 SVGIG (reference sequence). Drawing the rest from reference TRBV30 and TRBJ1-6, the complete variable domain is SQTIHQWPATLVQPVGSPLSLECTVEGTSNPNLYWYRQAAGRGLQLLFYSVGIGQISSEVPQNLSASRPQDRQFILSSKKLLLSDSGFYLCAWERTGARWDNSPLHFGNGTRLTVT.

To note about this clone: The CDR3 is cut off 3 residues early in the read; its end comes from the germline J gene. This chain uses TRBV5-1 with TRBJ2-2, with 9 nucleotides matching TRBD1. There are 16 residues in the CDR3. V gave up 4 bases and J gave up 0 bases; unmatched junction bases: 4. Germline CDR1 reads SGHRS; CDR2 reads YFSETQ. The CDR3 spells CASSKGQGTNTGELFF. CDR3 bases read: TGCGCCAGCAGCAAAGGACAGGGGACGAACACCGGGGAG.

For this clone: The read terminates 3 residues ahead of where the CDR3 ends, so the germline J gene completes it. The chain links TRBV7-6 to TRBJ2-3, with 14 bases aligning to TRBD2. The length of the CDR3 is 17 residues. Germline loops: CDR1 SGHVS, CDR2 FNYEAQ. The V gene end was trimmed by 3 bases and the J gene end by 4 bases; junction bases not matched to a gene: 6. This CDR3 is CASSFRLAGGLPDTQYF. The DNA read from the CDR3 is TGTGCCAGCAGCTTCCGACTAGCGGGGGGGCTCCCAGATACG.